This passage covers 32 T cell receptor beta chains from one sample sequenced in a study of T-cell reconstitution after alpha-beta-depleted transplantation in children. TCRbeta library preparation incorporated unique molecular identifiers. TCRdb re-analysed the PCR reads in MiXCR, keeping a single row per CDR3 protein. The sample shows 350,000 to 400,000 distinct CDR3 sequences, roughly 22% of them seen only once. The sequencing used PBMCs from the stem cell graft donor, collected from the stem cell graft. All receptors come from a human donor who donated a stem cell graft to a child with acute myeloid leukemia.

This clonotype turned up a few times. The rearrangement links TRBV28 to TRBJ2-1, with TRBD2 identical over 9 bases. The CDR3 contains 16 residues. J lost 2 bases, V lost 6 bases, and 8 bases had no gene match. Germline CDR1 MDHEN, CDR2 SYDVKM. CDR3 sequence reads: CASSQQREVPYNEQFF. The DNA for the CDR3 is TGTGCCAGCAGCCAACAGCGGGAGGTCCCCTACAATGAGCAGTTCTTC. Combining the CDR3 with reference TRBV28 and TRBJ2-1 gives the whole variable domain DVKVTQSSRYLVKRTGEKVFLECVQDMDHENMFWYRQDPGLGLRLIYFSYDVKMKEKGDIPEGYSVSREKKERFSLILESASTNQTSMYLCASSQQREVPYNEQFFGPGTRLTVL.

CDR3 sequence reads: CSARKGASGELFF. The DNA for the CDR3 is TGCAGTGCTAGGAAGGGGGCCTCCGGGGAGCTGTTTTTT. The V call is TRBV20-1, the J call TRBJ2-2; 7 bases line up with TRBD1. This CDR3 spans 13 amino acids. Losses at the gene ends were 3 bases for V and 6 bases for J; bases not matched to a gene: 4. Germline-derived CDR1 and CDR2 are DFQATT and SNEGSKA (reference sequence).

This chain connects TRBV29-1 to TRBJ1-2; 7 nucleotides match TRBD1. Trimming removed 6 bases from V and 0 bases from J; junction bases left unmatched: 13. Germline assignment: CDR1 SQVTM and CDR2 ANQGSEA. CDR3 length: 16 amino acids. In DNA form, the CDR3 reads TGCAGCGTATCGGGACAGTCGCCATACTCTAACTATGGCTACACCTTC. Translating gives CSVSGQSPYSNYGYTF.

This clonotype showed up many times. V usage is TRBV20-1 and J usage is TRBJ2-3; tentatively, D is TRBD1 (5 bases). CDR1 DFQATT and CDR2 SNEGSKA come from the germline V gene (reference sequence). The CDR3 consists of 14 residues. The V end was cut by 0 bases, the J end by 2 bases, with 9 bases between. CDR3 in amino acids: CSARDRRVTDTQYF. The CDR3 coding sequence is TGCAGTGCTAGAGATCGCAGGGTCACAGATACGCAGTATTTT.

J is TRBJ2-3 and V is TRBV28, with 10 bases that match TRBD2. The CDR3 runs to 16 residues. The germline V gene has CDR1 MDHEN and CDR2 SYDVKM. V trimming: 4 bases; J trimming: 4 bases; junction bases outside the gene matches: 8. The DNA of the CDR3 is TGTGCCAGCAGTTGGAGCGGGAGGGCCGCCGCAGATACGCAGTATTTT. It is translated as CASSWSGRAAADTQYF.

This clonotype showed up many times. The chain is built from TRBV5-6 and TRBJ2-5; 10 bases are a match to TRBD2. CDR1 is SGHDT and CDR2 is YYEEEE in the germline V gene. The CDR3 covers 15 residues. V lost 1 base, J lost 3 bases, and 3 bases stayed unmatched. Here the CDR3 reads CASSLRGLAEETQYF. The CDR3 bases are TGTGCCAGCAGCTTGAGAGGACTAGCGGAAGAGACCCAGTACTTC.

V gene TRBV29-1 combines with J gene TRBJ2-4; D possibly corresponds to TRBD2 (6 bases). V gave up 2 bases and J gave up 8 bases, with 22 bases separating them. The CDR3 length is 16 residues. CDR1 is SQVTM, CDR2 ANQGSEA, per germline. CDR3 in amino acids: CSVEFLGGQGVDIQYF. The CDR3 DNA sequence: TGCAGCGTTGAATTCCTCGGAGGGCAGGGTGTGGACATTCAGTACTTC. The complete variable domain, with remaining parts taken from reference TRBV29-1 and TRBJ2-4, reads SAVISQKPSRDICQRGTSLTIQCQVDSQVTMMFWYRQQPGQSLTLIATANQGSEATYESGFVIDKFPISRPNLTFSTLTVSNMSPEDSSIYLCSVEFLGGQGVDIQYFGAGTRLSVL.

The chain combines TRBV12-3 or TRBV12-4 with TRBJ2-2; 8 bases align to TRBD1. Losses at the gene ends were 5 bases for V and 1 base for J; bases not matched to a gene: 3. The CDR3 sequence is 15 residues long. The CDR3 region is CASSTGTGNTGELFF. The DNA for the CDR3 is TGTGCCAGCAGTACCGGGACAGGGAACACCGGGGAGCTGTTTTTT.

The rearrangement uses TRBV2 and TRBJ2-3; D perhaps matches TRBD2 (5 bases). V was shortened by 3 bases and J by 0 bases, with 13 bases between the two germline ends. This CDR3 is 16 amino acids long. The germline CDR1 and CDR2 sequences are SNHLY and FYNNEI. The CDR3 protein is CASSERAVPSTDTQYF. In DNA form, the CDR3 reads TGTGCCAGCAGTGAGAGGGCGGTCCCTAGCACAGATACGCAGTATTTT.

CDR3 loop: CASSTMSGRGHNEQFF. In nucleotides, the CDR3 is TGTGCCAGCAGCACGATGAGCGGCAGGGGGCACAATGAGCAGTTCTTC. The V gene is TRBV3-1, the J gene TRBJ2-1, with 8 bases identical to TRBD1. V was clipped by 5 bases and J by 5 bases; unmatched bases: 11. Germline CDR1 reads LGHDT; CDR2 reads YNNKEL (reference sequence). CDR3 length: 16 residues.

In this sample, this clonotype turned up many times. The DNA for the CDR3 is TGCAGCGTTAGCTCCGGGACAGGGTTGAACGAGCAGTACTTC. The encoded protein is CSVSSGTGLNEQYF. The chain couples TRBV29-1 to TRBJ2-7; the match to TRBD1 covers 9 bases. This CDR3 has 14 amino acids. The germline V gene has CDR1 SQVTM and CDR2 ANQGSEA. J gave up 5 bases and V 5 bases, and 10 bases lay outside the gene matches.

Regarding this clonotype: With a much larger clone just one base away, this may be a read error. The V gene is TRBV20-1, the J gene TRBJ2-1, with a weak D call TRBD2 (5 bases). In germline, CDR1 is DFQATT, CDR2 SNEGSKA (reference sequence). The CDR3 has 14 amino acids. V was pared by 0 bases and J by 2 bases, with 8 bases between. CDR3: CSARDSGAYNEQFF. In DNA, the CDR3 is TGCAGTGCTAGAGATTCCGGGGCCTACAATGAGCAGTTCTTC.

This clonotype was observed a handful of times. The CDR3 DNA reads TGTGCCAGCACCCTGGGACTGAACACAGATACGCAGTATTTT. It is translated as CASTLGLNTDTQYF. The chain is built from TRBV27 and TRBJ2-3, with D possibly matching TRBD2 (6 bases). The V and J ends lost 7 bases and 2 bases respectively, with 13 bases between them. The germline CDR1 and CDR2 sequences are MNHEY and SMNVEV (reference sequence). This CDR3 comprises 14 residues.

This clonotype has at least ten counts. CDR3 nucleotides: TGTGCCAGCAGACTTACCGGGACTACCTCCTACGAGCAGTACTTC. Protein product: CASRLTGTTSYEQYF. J is TRBJ2-7 and V is TRBV27; 7 bases fit TRBD2. The CDR3 is 15 amino acids. Germline values: CDR1 MNHEY, CDR2 SMNVEV (reference sequence). The trim removed 6 bases at V and 0 bases at J, leaving 8 bases unmatched.

This sequence joins TRBV12-3 or TRBV12-4 and TRBJ2-7; TRBD2 is a possible D gene (6 bases). V was pared by 6 bases and J by 6 bases, with 12 bases between. The CDR3 covers 12 residues. CDR3 region: CASRPGTAEQYF. The CDR3 DNA sequence: TGTGCCAGCAGGCCCGGGACTGCCGAGCAGTACTTC.

The chain joins TRBV28 to TRBJ1-6; tentative D call: TRBD1 (5 bases). V gave up 2 bases and J gave up 7 bases, with 9 bases separating them. This CDR3 has 14 residues. CDR1 is MDHEN and CDR2 is SYDVKM in the germline V gene. The CDR3 DNA reads TGTGCCAGCAGTTTAAACAGGTTGAATTCACCCCTCCACTTT. This encodes CASSLNRLNSPLHF.

A few counts support this clonotype. The rearrangement links TRBV11-2 to TRBJ2-3, with 13 bases identical to TRBD2. Germline V gene data show CDR1 as SGHAT and CDR2 as FQNNGV. Trimming at V came to 5 bases and at J to 0 bases, leaving 8 bases not matched to a gene. This CDR3 contains 18 residues. The CDR3 loop reads CASSPRTSGSLSTDTQYF. CDR3 DNA sequence: TGTGCCAGCAGCCCAAGGACTAGCGGGAGCCTTAGCACAGATACGCAGTATTTT.

This clonotype appeared a few times. The gene calls are TRBV20-1 and TRBJ2-7; D unclear. CDR3 length: 14 residues. Between the trimmed V and J ends, which lost 3 bases and 0 bases, there was a span of 12 bases. CDR1 and CDR2 from the germline V gene are DFQATT and SNEGSKA (reference sequence). CDR3 in DNA: TGCAGTGCTAGGGGTGGGGTTAGCTCCTACGAGCAGTACTTC. This encodes CSARGGVSSYEQYF.

The V and J genes are TRBV5-5 and TRBJ1-2; TRBD1 matches at 7 bases. V shed 2 bases and J 4 bases; nucleotides not matched to a gene: 8. Germline CDR1 is SGHKS and CDR2 is YYEKEE (reference sequence). The length of the CDR3 is 15 residues. The DNA of the CDR3 is TGTGCCAGCAGCTTCGACAGGGTAATGATCTATGGCTACACCTTC. Amino acid sequence: CASSFDRVMIYGYTF.

This clonotype was seen only a few times. This chain links TRBV12-3 or TRBV12-4 with TRBJ2-3, with 9 positions matching TRBD1. V shed 5 bases and J 4 bases; nucleotides not matched to a gene: 4. This CDR3 region has 14 residues. CDR3 nucleotide sequence: TGTGCCAGCAGTGGGACAGGGCCCCCAGATACGCAGTATTTT. As protein: CASSGTGPPDTQYF.

This clonotype showed up just a few times. The chain employs TRBV12-3 or TRBV12-4 and TRBJ2-1, with D possibly matching TRBD2 (5 bases). The CDR3 consists of 15 residues. V was clipped by 3 bases and J by 0 bases, with 9 bases between them. The CDR3 DNA reads as TGTGCCAGCAGTTTTGTCGGAGGCTCCTACAATGAGCAGTTCTTC. Translation: CASSFVGGSYNEQFF.

J is TRBJ2-4 and V is TRBV7-2; D possibly corresponds to TRBD2 (5 bases). Trimming took off 5 bases at V and 0 bases at J, with 23 bases between the two ends. This CDR3 region has 19 residues. Germline V gene sequence: CDR1 SGHTA, CDR2 FQGNSA. The DNA of the CDR3 is TGTGCCAGCAGCCCAGCGGCGGAGGTCCGCTCCTTAGCCAAAAACATTCAGTACTTC. Translated, it gives CASSPAAEVRSLAKNIQYF.

In this sample, this clonotype turned up a few times. The chain carries TRBV20-1 and TRBJ2-4; perhaps D is TRBD1 or TRBD2 (6 bases each). V was trimmed by 0 bases and J by 3 bases, leaving 12 bases between them. The CDR3 extends over 15 amino acids. Germline CDR1 reads DFQATT; CDR2 reads SNEGSKA (reference sequence). As DNA, the CDR3 is TGCAGTGCTAGAGATCCGGCGGGACACAAAAACATTCAGTACTTC. Translated: CSARDPAGHKNIQYF.

This clonotype has only a few counts. This rearrangement joins TRBV5-1 to TRBJ2-6; D ambiguous. The CDR3 totals 17 residues. Between the trimmed V and J ends, which lost 0 bases and 0 bases, there was a span of 10 bases. Germline V CDR1 and CDR2: SGHRS, YFSETQ. CDR3 sequence (DNA): TGCGCCAGCAGCTTGGACCCTGCACTCTCTGGGGCCAACGTCCTGACTTTC. The encoded protein is CASSLDPALSGANVLTF.

The table lists this clonotype with a few counts. The chain has TRBV25-1 and TRBJ2-5; D perhaps matches TRBD2 (5 bases). Trimming left V 1 base short and J 4 bases short, with 16 bases between. The CDR3 spans 16 residues. Germline lookup yields CDR1 MGHDK and CDR2 SYGVNS. CDR3 DNA sequence: TGTGCCAGCAGTGAATGGGCCGACAACCGGGGAGAGACCCAGTACTTC. Translating it yields CASSEWADNRGETQYF.

The chain has TRBV7-9 and TRBJ2-1; 9 bases match TRBD2. V trimming: 1 base; J trimming: 3 bases; junction bases outside the gene matches: 4. Germline loops: CDR1 SEHNR, CDR2 FQNEAQ (reference sequence). CDR3 length: 16 residues. In DNA, the CDR3 is TGTGCCAGCAGCTTAGGGGGACTAGCCCACTACAATGAGCAGTTCTTC. It specifies CASSLGGLAHYNEQFF.

The sample holds a few counts of this clonotype. The V gene is TRBV24-1, the J gene TRBJ2-1; the D gene is possibly TRBD2 (6 bases). There are 15 residues in the CDR3. Trimming stripped 5 bases from V and 0 bases from J, with 10 bases between. CDR1 KGHDR and CDR2 SFDVKD come from the germline V gene. The CDR3 loop is CATSVGGSSYNEQFF. CDR3 coding DNA: TGTGCCACCAGTGTAGGAGGGAGCTCCTACAATGAGCAGTTCTTC.

V usage is TRBV6-1 and J usage is TRBJ2-3, with 10 nucleotides matching TRBD2. The CDR3 extends over 18 amino acids. CDR1 and CDR2 (germline): MNHNS, SASEGT. Unmatched junction bases numbered 17, after V lost 6 bases and J lost 5 bases. The chain's CDR3 is CASSPTSGRAGQGDTQYF. In nucleotides, the CDR3 is TGTGCCAGCAGCCCGACCAGCGGGAGGGCCGGTCAAGGAGATACGCAGTATTTT.

The chain is built from TRBV7-9 and TRBJ1-2, with TRBD1 matching over 8 bases. Germline V gives CDR1 SEHNR, CDR2 FQNEAQ (reference sequence). With V trimmed by 2 bases and J by 2 bases, 4 bases remained unmatched. CDR3 length: 15 amino acids. The CDR3 DNA reads as TGTGCCAGCAGCTTACGTCAGGGGGCGAACTATGGCTACACCTTC. It specifies CASSLRQGANYGYTF.

This clonotype was detected only a few times. The rearrangement links TRBV7-2 to TRBJ2-1; the match to TRBD2 covers 7 bases. Germline lookup yields CDR1 SGHTA and CDR2 FQGNSA. V lost 5 bases and J lost 7; bases outside the gene matches: 8. The CDR3 runs 14 residues. CDR3 in DNA: TGTGCCAGCAGCCCACCTAGCGGTCGTAATGAGCAGTTCTTC. As protein: CASSPPSGRNEQFF. The full variable domain, completed using reference TRBV7-2 and TRBJ2-1, is GAGVSQSPSNKVTEKGKDVELRCDPISGHTALYWYRQSLGQGLEFLIYFQGNSAPDKSGLPSDRFSAERTGGSVSTLTIQRTQQEDSAVYLCASSPPSGRNEQFFGPGTRLTVL.

This clonotype showed up many times. The rearrangement joins TRBV27 to TRBJ2-7; 8 bases match TRBD1. Germline values: CDR1 MNHEY, CDR2 SMNVEV (reference sequence). The CDR3 is 13 amino acids. The trim removed 5 bases at V and 2 bases at J, leaving 2 bases unmatched. CDR3 loop: CASSPTGAYEQYF. CDR3 sequence (DNA): TGTGCCAGCAGTCCGACAGGGGCCTACGAGCAGTACTTC.

This clonotype came up many times. The V gene is TRBV6-5, the J gene TRBJ2-7; D is unresolved. The CDR3 is 10 residues long. Germline V gene lookup returns CDR1 MNHEY and CDR2 SVGAGI. Trimming took off 8 bases at V and 9 bases at J, with 11 bases between the two ends. The CDR3 DNA is TGTGCCAGCGAGGCTCTAGGGCAGTACTTC. It specifies CASEALGQYF.